This TCR beta chain was observed in a study of blood T cells in healthy people across ages (dated by TCRdb to the mid-2010s). Notes on the research overall: In model experiments, template switching captured roughly one uniquely barcoded TCR beta cDNA molecule for every two T cells. Two additional independent replicas of 1 million unique cDNA reads from the same blood draw were analyzed for two donors (one aged 18 to 30 and one aged 80 or older). The donors were split into four age groups: young (average about 15 years), middle-aged (around 40), aged (more than 55) and long-lived (approximately 80). Donors of different ages were randomly distributed across sequencing lanes to avoid experimental bias. Age-related changes in TCR beta repertoire diversity were measured in the study by deep sequencing normalized with unique cDNA molecular identifiers. Results and caveats for the whole study, not just this receptor: Observed TCR beta diversity per million T cells fell roughly linearly with age, and a significant reduction was already apparent by age roughly 40. The long-lived group showed more naive CD4+ T cells, fewer expanded clones and increased TCR diversity than the aged group, suggesting age selection. Bulk unsorted PBMC profiling prevented conclusive comparison of naive and antigen-experienced compartments. A strong correlation was found between observed TCR beta diversity and the percentage of naive T cells measured by flow cytometry. Estimates of total diversity based on one million sequenced T cells were considered lower bounds and underestimates. The CMV infection status of donors was not known, potentially confounding age-related changes in expanded clonotypes.

Details on this clonotype: Its antigen is not yet known. No base quality information exists; no much larger clone differs at one position.

To prepare the library, 5' RACE was applied. Sequencing relied on an Illumina HiSeq 2500. A second PCR of roughly 6 to 11 cycles was run with a J-beta primer mix and a sample-barcoded 5' primer. Each TCR beta cDNA molecule received a unique molecular identifier from a template-switch 5' adaptor carrying 12 random nucleotides. Each sample yielded at least 2.5 million CDR3-containing paired-end reads. All of the RNA was converted into first-strand cDNA using the Mint cDNA synthesis kit, with a TRBC-specific oligonucleotide serving as the primer. Following uracil-DNA glycosylase treatment, a first 18-cycle PCR with universal primers M1SS and BC2_uni_R was performed on all cDNA. Per the authors' processing: For normalization, 1 million high-quality reads, each with a distinct molecular identifier, were randomly selected from each sample. Instead of being binned into consensus sequences, reads with shared molecular identifiers were discarded. MiTCR, run with a Q25 quality threshold and the strictest error-elimination algorithm, handled CDR3 identification, clonotype clustering and error correction. Lower-bound total TCR beta diversity was estimated with a nonparametric unseen species model using Euler transformation. TCRdb ran its own pipeline on the public reads, namely fastp trimming at Q25 and MiXCR clone calling, and kept in-frame beta chains. Each entry merges the rows of one CDR3 protein and shows their most common DNA and genes. These V and J calls originate from TCRdb's pipeline instead of the authors' own analysis. Here the sample has more than 1.4 million distinct CDR3 sequences; around two fifths occur a single time. The ten largest make up approximately 7.9% of the sample.

The donors were some 36 Caucasian individuals from Russia, aged roughly 6 to 100 years, who were systemically healthy. About 9.6 milliliters of peripheral blood were collected from each donor into EDTA-treated Vacutainer tubes. Ficoll-Paque density-gradient centrifugation was used to isolate PBMCs, with at least 6.5 million per sample. Trizol reagent was used to extract total RNA from PBMCs, with at least 5.5 micrograms per sample. For every donor, flow cytometry on a PBMC aliquot measured the percentage of naive CD45RAhigh/CD27high T cells. Sequences were obtained from blood. The clonotype originates from a woman in her late teens or twenties in good health.

The DNA sequence reads TGTGCCAGCAGTGAAGCCGGGACAGGGGGCTCCTACGAGCAGTACTTC. Protein translation: CASSEAGTGGSYEQYF. Recombination linked TRBV6-1 to TRBJ2-7; TRBD1 lines up with 11 middle nucleotides. V ends up 0 bases short and J 0 bases short, with an unmatched junction base count of 1. Via the germline V gene, CDR1 is MNHNS and CDR2 SASEGT. There are 16 amino acids in the CDR3, from cysteine to phenylalanine inclusive. The kept DNA is CDR3 alone, 48 bases in frame from the first base.